This is a list of T cell receptor beta chains from one sample in a study of blood T cell repertoires in COVID-19. Sequenced by immunoSEQ multiplex PCR; TCRdb stores in-frame clones only, minus some. The sample includes 200,000 to 250,000 clones, roughly 84% of them seen just once. Sequenced input: PBMCs or T cells enriched from blood (not recorded which). All receptors derive from a man younger than 40 in a cohort exposed to, infected with or recovered from COVID-19 (not recorded which). Each CDR3 is given with its conserved first and last residue. A D gene is named only where the DNA matches it firmly. Not all rows give a size; the values are once, few, many and, for expanded clones, a class.

D gene: -
J gene: TRBJ1-5
V gene: TRBV28
clone size: -
CDR3 protein: CASSLGGLDNQPQHF
CDR3 DNA: TGTGCCAGCAGTTTAGGGGGACTGGACAATCAGCCCCAGCATTTT

D gene: TRBD1
J gene: TRBJ1-4
V gene: TRBV9
clone size: -
CDR3 protein: CASSTGTGGEKLFF
CDR3 DNA: TGTGCCAGCAGCACCGGGACAGGGGGGGAAAAACTGTTTTTT

D gene: -
J gene: TRBJ1-6
V gene: TRBV5-1
clone size: -
CDR3 protein: CASSFRGAAGVDSPLHF
CDR3 DNA: TGCGCCAGCAGCTTTAGGGGTGCGGCAGGGGTCGATTCACCCCTCCACTTT

D gene: -
J gene: TRBJ2-5
V gene: TRBV11-3
clone size: once
CDR3 protein: CASGGAVPQETQYF
CDR3 DNA: TGTGCCAGCGGGGGGGCGGTCCCCCAAGAGACCCAGTACTTC

D gene: -
J gene: TRBJ1-6
V gene: TRBV7-9
clone size: -
CDR3 protein: CASRTGAYNSPLHF
CDR3 DNA: TGTGCCAGCAGGACCGGGGCCTATAATTCACCCCTCCACTTT

D gene: -
J gene: TRBJ1-2
V gene: TRBV29-1
clone size: -
CDR3 protein: CSVERQGGGYTF
CDR3 DNA: TGCAGCGTTGAACGGCAGGGAGGAGGCTACACCTTC

D gene: TRBD1
J gene: TRBJ1-3
V gene: TRBV3-1/TRBV3-2
clone size: -
CDR3 protein: CASSQHGTGTLKSGNTIYF
CDR3 DNA: TGTGCCAGCAGCCAGCACGGGACAGGAACACTTAAATCTGGAAACACCATATATTTT

D gene: -
J gene: TRBJ2-7
V gene: TRBV28
clone size: -
CDR3 protein: CASSSNRKTQYF
CDR3 DNA: TGTGCCAGCAGTTCAAACAGGAAGACTCAGTACTTC

D gene: -
J gene: TRBJ2-7
V gene: TRBV28
clone size: -
CDR3 protein: CASSLILADEQYF
CDR3 DNA: TGTGCCAGCAGTTTAATCTTGGCTGACGAGCAGTACTTC

D gene: TRBD1
J gene: TRBJ1-2
V gene: TRBV4-1
clone size: once
CDR3 protein: CASSFRTGVNYGYTF
CDR3 DNA: TGCGCCAGCAGCTTCCGGACAGGGGTGAACTATGGCTACACCTTC

D gene: -
J gene: TRBJ2-1
V gene: TRBV6-5
clone size: -
CDR3 protein: CASSYSENNEQFF
CDR3 DNA: TGTGCCAGCAGTTACTCGGAGAACAATGAGCAGTTCTTC